This T cell receptor beta chain was sequenced during a study of PD-L1 blockade in urothelial cancer. Study in general: About 85% of the 29 patients were males with bladder-origin urothelial cancer. Between 0 and 3 prior chemotherapy regimens had been given to patients. T cells numbered a median of approximately 150,000 in the blood samples.

CDR1 and CDR2 (germline): MDHEN, SYDVKM. V was clipped by 1 base and J by 5 bases, with 17 bases between them. CDR3 length equals 16 residues. TCRdb's table, derived via immunoSEQ multiplex PCR, lists solely in-frame clones and lacks some. The sample has fewer than 90,000 clones, around 90% seen once. Documented time point: peripheral blood 6 weeks after treatment start. The study enrolled patients with locally advanced or metastatic urothelial carcinoma. The receptor was derived from a woman older than 75 with urothelial cancer. The sequencing here drew on PBMCs, taken around atezolizumab (anti-PD-L1) treatment. The genes are TRBV28 and TRBJ1-1; a possible D gene is TRBD1 (5 bases). For the CDR3, the DNA is TGTGCCAGCAGTTTATACGGGGGGGAGATCGGGACTGAAGCTTTCTTT. It codes for CASSLYGGEIGTEAFF.